These 22 T cell receptor beta chains originate from one sample sequenced in a study of CD8 T cells in ankylosing spondylitis. One entry per CDR3 protein results from TCRdb running MiXCR on the 5' RACE reads. The top ten clones hold approximately 3.4% of a sample with about 130,000 distinct CDR3 sequences, around 9% of them seen once. The sequenced material came from blood, either unsorted or a sorted T cell fraction (not recorded which). All receptors come from a male donor with ankylosing spondylitis or in good health (not recorded which).

The chain links TRBV2 to TRBJ2-1, with D perhaps given as TRBD1 or TRBD2 (5 bases each). Trimming took 6 bases from V and 3 from J, leaving 21 bases between them. CDR1 is SNHLY and CDR2 is FYNNEI in the germline V gene. The CDR3 is 17 amino acids. This CDR3 is CASSRRGRELIYNEQFF. The DNA for the CDR3 is TGTGCCAGCAGCCGAAGGGGCCGGGAACTAATCTACAATGAGCAGTTCTTC. Combining the CDR3 with reference TRBV2 and TRBJ2-1 gives the whole variable domain EPEVTQTPSHQVTQMGQEVILRCVPISNHLYFYWYRQILGQKVEFLVSFYNNEISEKSEIFDDQFSVERPDGSNFTLKIRSTKLEDSAMYFCASSRRGRELIYNEQFFGPGTRLTVL.

A few counts support this clonotype. V and J are TRBV4-2 and TRBJ2-1; D might be TRBD1 or TRBD2, each matching 6 bases. Germline CDR1 is LGHNA and CDR2 is YNFKEQ. V lost 3 bases, J lost 5 bases, and 14 bases lay in between. The CDR3 loop spans 15 amino acids. CDR3 sequence (DNA): TGTGCCAGCAGCCAGCTTCGGGGGCAGGACAATGAGCAGTTCTTC. Amino acid sequence: CASSQLRGQDNEQFF.

This clonotype has ten or more counts. V gene TRBV5-1 combines with J gene TRBJ2-5, with TRBD1 identical over 8 bases. V trimming: 5 bases; J trimming: 5 bases; junction bases outside the gene matches: 5. The germline CDR1 and CDR2 sequences are SGHRS and YFSETQ. The CDR3 extends over 13 amino acids. The CDR3 sequence is CASRIGQGETQYF. The CDR3 DNA reads TGCGCCAGCAGGATCGGACAGGGCGAGACCCAGTACTTC.

This clonotype was counted a few times. The chain couples TRBV18 to TRBJ1-5, with unresolved D. In germline, CDR1 is KGHSH, CDR2 LQKENI. The V gene lost 3 bases and the J gene lost 4 bases, with 13 bases spanning the gap. The CDR3 is 15 amino acids. CDR3 sequence (DNA): TGTGCCAGCTCACCTCCAGGTAGGGAAAATCAGCCCCAGCATTTT. This sequence encodes CASSPPGRENQPQHF.

Many counts were recorded for this clonotype. The chain has TRBV7-9 and TRBJ2-7; 7 positions agree with TRBD1. The V and J ends lost 3 bases and 6 bases, in that order; junction bases with no gene match: 8. This CDR3 spans 14 amino acids. Per germline, CDR1 SEHNR and CDR2 FQNEAQ (reference sequence). CDR3 nucleotide sequence: TGTGCCAGCAGCTTTGACAGGGCTTCAGCCGAGCAGTACTTC. Translated: CASSFDRASAEQYF.

This clonotype was recorded at least ten times. The chain recombines TRBV3-1 with TRBJ2-1; 7 positions agree with TRBD2. Germline V lookup: CDR1 LGHDT, CDR2 YNNKEL (reference sequence). V lost 4 bases, J lost 14 bases, and 11 bases stayed unmatched. The CDR3 sequence is 13 residues long. CDR3: CASSLVEREKKFF. The DNA for the CDR3 is TGTGCCAGCAGCCTGGTCGAGCGGGAAAAGAAGTTCTTC.

This clonotype was observed a few times. The chain employs TRBV7-2 and TRBJ1-1; 10 bases align to TRBD1. This CDR3 is 15 amino acids long. V dropped 4 bases and J dropped 4; count of bases not matched to a gene: 6. CDR1 is SGHTA and CDR2 is FQGNSA in the germline V gene. CDR3 sequence reads: CASSSSGQGITEAFF. The CDR3 DNA is TGTGCCAGCAGCTCATCGGGACAGGGGATCACTGAAGCTTTCTTT.

This clonotype was seen repeatedly, ten times or more. The chain recombines TRBV20-1 with TRBJ2-1; perhaps TRBD2 as D (5 bases). Germline V gene lookup returns CDR1 DFQATT and CDR2 SNEGSKA (reference sequence). V dropped 3 bases and J dropped 4 bases, with 13 bases sitting between them. The CDR3 loop spans 14 amino acids. The CDR3 reads CSASFGIHYNEQFF. Here the CDR3 DNA reads TGCAGTGCTAGTTTCGGGATCCATTACAATGAGCAGTTCTTC.

This clonotype appeared many times. The CDR3 sequence is CASSLAMTGLETQYF. The CDR3 nucleotides read TGTGCCAGCAGCTTAGCTATGACAGGGTTGGAGACCCAGTACTTC. V is TRBV7-6 and J is TRBJ2-5; TRBD1 matches at 7 bases. V dropped 0 bases and J dropped 5; count of bases not matched to a gene: 6. The CDR3 is made up of 15 amino acids. The germline gives CDR1 SGHVS, CDR2 FNYEAQ. Full variable domain (rest looked up from reference TRBV7-6 and TRBJ2-5): GAGVSQSPRYKVTKRGQDVALRCDPISGHVSLYWYRQALGQGPEFLTYFNYEAQQDKSGLPNDRFSAERPEGSISTLTIQRTEQRDSAMYRCASSLAMTGLETQYFGPGTRLLVL.

This clonotype was seen many times. This chain links TRBV3-1 with TRBJ2-2; the D is unclear. Trimming pared 1 base from V and 0 bases from J, leaving 12 bases between. This CDR3 has 17 residues. Germline CDR1 reads LGHDT; CDR2 reads YNNKEL (reference sequence). In nucleotides, the CDR3 is TGTGCCAGCAGCCAAGGAGCTATGGGAACGAACACCGGGGAGCTGTTTTTT. Amino acids: CASSQGAMGTNTGELFF.

This clonotype has at least ten counts. This sequence joins TRBV9 and TRBJ1-1, with D maybe TRBD1 (5 bases). Germline CDR1 is SGDLS and CDR2 is YYNGEE. With 3 bases removed from V and 4 bases from J, the gap between germline ends came to 10 bases. The CDR3 covers 13 residues. CDR3 region: CASSGTGVTEAFF. The CDR3 bases are TGTGCCAGCAGCGGAACAGGAGTCACTGAAGCTTTCTTT. Filled out from reference TRBV9 and TRBJ1-1, the complete variable domain reads DSGVTQTPKHLITATGQRVTLRCSPRSGDLSVYWYQQSLDQGLQFLIQYYNGEERAKGNILERFSAQQFPDLHSELNLSSLELGDSALYFCASSGTGVTEAFFGQGTRLTVV.

This chain links TRBV20-1 with TRBJ2-2, with 11 bases identical to TRBD2. CDR1 and CDR2 (germline): DFQATT, SNEGSKA (reference sequence). V trimming: 2 bases; J trimming: 7 bases; junction bases outside the gene matches: 6. The CDR3 sequence is 15 residues long. In DNA form, the CDR3 reads TGCAGTGCTAGAATGACTAGCGGGATGAACGGGGAGCTGTTTTTT. Translated: CSARMTSGMNGELFF.

The chain couples TRBV5-4 to TRBJ2-7; TRBD1 aligns across 7 bases. Losses at the gene ends were 4 bases for V and 2 bases for J; bases not matched to a gene: 12. Germline lookup yields CDR1 SGHNT and CDR2 YYREEE (reference sequence). The CDR3 is 16 amino acids. DNA of the CDR3: TGTGCCAGCAGCCAAAGAACAGGGGAGACGCCCTACGAGCAGTACTTC. This translates into CASSQRTGETPYEQYF. Filled out from reference TRBV5-4 and TRBJ2-7, the complete variable domain reads ETGVTQSPTHLIKTRGQQVTLRCSSQSGHNTVSWYQQALGQGPQFIFQYYREEENGRGNFPPRFSGLQFPNYSSELNVNALELDDSALYLCASSQRTGETPYEQYFGPGTRLTVT.

The rearrangement links TRBV5-1 to TRBJ2-3; a weak D match, TRBD2 (5 bases). This CDR3 has 15 residues. Trimming removed 5 bases from V and 6 bases from J, with 19 bases in between. Germline lookup yields CDR1 SGHRS and CDR2 YFSETQ. The CDR3 loop reads CASSTDSPAMDTQYF. CDR3 in DNA: TGCGCCAGCAGTACGGACTCCCCCGCGATGGATACGCAGTATTTT.

This clonotype was counted ten times or more. This chain uses TRBV12-3 or TRBV12-4 with TRBJ2-7; D is unresolved. This CDR3 is 12 amino acids long. With 1 base removed from V and 7 bases from J, the gap between germline ends came to 8 bases. CDR3 region: CASSLGALEQYF. DNA for the CDR3: TGTGCCAGCAGTTTAGGTGCCCTGGAGCAGTACTTC.

This clonotype turned up a few times. This rearrangement joins TRBV10-3 to TRBJ2-7; 10 positions match TRBD1. The trim removed 6 bases at V and 6 bases at J, leaving 8 bases unmatched. The CDR3 extends over 14 amino acids. Germline CDR1 and CDR2: ENHRY and SYGVKD. In DNA form, the CDR3 reads TGTGCCATCAGCGCCGGGACAGGGGAGGGCGAGCAGTACTTC. Translated, it gives CAISAGTGEGEQYF.

As concerns this clonotype: Mismatch with germline at one junction end may stem from a read error. The genes are TRBV7-3 and TRBJ2-7; D possibly corresponds to TRBD2 (7 bases). CDR3 length: 16 amino acids. CDR1 is SGHTA and CDR2 is FQGTGA in the germline V gene. This CDR3 reads CASSSKGGASLYEHYF. The CDR3 DNA sequence: TGTGCCAGCAGCTCGAAAGGGGGGGCCTCTCTCTACGAGCACTACTTC.

Many counts were recorded for this clonotype. This chain links TRBV7-3 with TRBJ2-3, with 7 bases aligning to TRBD2. The CDR3 loop spans 18 amino acids. Germline V gives CDR1 SGHTA, CDR2 FQGTGA. Trimming took 5 bases from V and 0 from J; bases not matched to a gene: 14. In DNA form, the CDR3 reads TGTGCCAGCAGCCCGATTGGGGCTAGCGGAGGGAGCACAGATACGCAGTATTTT. It encodes CASSPIGASGGSTDTQYF.

V usage is TRBV7-6 and J usage is TRBJ1-4, with a tentative D call TRBD1 (6 bases). Between the trimmed V and J ends, which lost 3 bases and 7 bases, there was a span of 12 bases. This CDR3 spans 14 amino acids. From germline, CDR1 is SGHVS and CDR2 FNYEAQ. DNA of the CDR3: TGTGCCAGCAGCTTGAGGGGGAAGGGTGAAAAACTGTTTTTT. Translated, it gives CASSLRGKGEKLFF.

The V gene is TRBV7-2, the J gene TRBJ1-1; D call uncertain. The CDR3 loop spans 15 amino acids. V dropped 2 bases and J dropped 2 bases, with 12 bases sitting between them. CDR1 SGHTA and CDR2 FQGNSA come from the germline V gene. The DNA of the CDR3 is TGTGCCAGCAGCTTATCGGTGGGTGGCAACACTGAAGCTTTCTTT. This gives the protein CASSLSVGGNTEAFF.

This clonotype was counted between two and nine times. One junction end does not reproduce the germline sequence, and a read error may be involved. The J gene is TRBJ2-1, the V gene TRBV7-2; 7 nucleotides align to TRBD2. The CDR3 has 16 amino acids. CDR1 and CDR2 from the germline V gene are SGHTA and FQGNSA. In DNA form, the CDR3 reads TGTGTCAGCAGCCCATCCCGACTAGCCGTTCGCAATGAGCAGTTCTTC. As protein: CVSSPSRLAVRNEQFF.

CDR3 in amino acids: CSARKTSGRVSYEQYF. CDR3 nucleotide sequence: TGCAGTGCTAGAAAAACTAGCGGGAGGGTTTCCTACGAGCAGTACTTC. The rearrangement joins TRBV20-1 to TRBJ2-7; 13 bases match TRBD2. V shed 2 bases, J shed 1 base, and the junction held 5 bases outside the gene matches. CDR1 and CDR2 (germline): DFQATT, SNEGSKA (reference sequence). This CDR3 is 16 amino acids long.